This record concerns one T cell receptor beta chain sequence. This clonotype was picked up many times. Its antigen specificity is not known. No per-base quality is available; no much larger clone lies one base away. For sorted-subset TCR libraries, 850,000 to 1,000,000 sorted CD4+ or CD8+ T cells were used. Multiple sclerosis patients were enrolled in a US clinical protocol under which disease progression was evaluated by magnetic resonance imaging. Peripheral blood was subjected to Ficoll-Hypaque density gradient centrifugation to isolate PBMCs, which were then cryopreserved in liquid nitrogen. Paired sorted CD4+ and CD8+ subsets came from healthy controls, HAM/TSP patients and MS patients. cDNA was synthesized by template-switch 5'RACE using a primer carrying a 10-nucleotide random unique molecular identifier by which each TCR transcript was tagged. Every sequencing run covered 15-18 subjects and yielded more than 160 million TCR-beta sequences. The RNeasy kit was used for extraction of total RNA. The KAPA Real-time Library Amplification kit was used to amplify TCR-beta VDJ regions with primers for the TCR constant region and the 5'RACE anchor. Sample indexes and Illumina adaptors were added in a first PCR, after which library yield was increased in a second PCR. After Ampure bead purification, the roughly 650 bp TCR product was size-selected on a 2% E-gel SizeSelection system. Library quality was checked on a Bioanalyzer, concentration was measured with Qubit, and libraries were quantified with the Kapa Library Quantification kit before pooling. Paired-end 2 x 150 bp sequencing of the libraries was performed on an Illumina HiSeq 2500. To increase sequence diversity, roughly 23-30% phiX was spiked into each library pool. As for the original processing: The quality-filtered reads were processed with the UMI-based MiGEC pipeline, whose error correction step removed more than 75% of the raw TCR sequences. IMGT germline references were used for alignment of VDJ genes, and clonotypes were defined by a unique CDR3 amino acid sequence together with V-J genes. VDJtools evaluated clonal expansion, Shannon diversity and CDR3 relatedness (CalcPairwiseDistances, ClusterSamples); CLCbio workbench built phylogenetic trees. A clone was classed as expanded if it had 8 or more unique UMIs, a cutoff based on coefficient-of-variation modelling across technical triplicates. TCRdb cleaned the public reads at Q25 with fastp, built clones with MiXCR and kept in-frame beta chains. Rows merge per CDR3 protein into single entries with the most common DNA and genes. The V and J calls come from TCRdb's annotation, not from the publication. The table for this sample lists under 11,000 distinct CDR3 sequences; approximately 22% of them were counted only once. The ten largest clones capture roughly an eighth of the sample.

The data belong to a study of neurological immune-mediated disorders (dated by TCRdb to between 2019 and 2020). Concerning the study at large: Of the 35 or so multiple sclerosis patients, some 31 had relapsing-remitting MS and 3 had secondary progressive MS. Peripheral blood TCR-beta repertoires from patients with HTLV-I-associated myelopathy (HAM/TSP), patients with multiple sclerosis, and healthy controls were compared in the study using UMI-based sequencing. The 85 to 110 TCR-beta libraries included longitudinal samples, technical triplicates and paired sorted CD4+ and CD8+ T-cell subsets alongside PBMC samples. The cohort included 60 to 70 subjects: roughly 15 with HAM/TSP, about 34 with multiple sclerosis, and 20 or so healthy controls.

The paper as a whole reports these results and caveats: TCR clonal expansion was highest in HAM/TSP patients and lowest in MS patients, with MS patients falling below even healthy controls. Expanded clones from different subjects shared no identical CDR3 amino acid sequences, which suggests that TCR-beta repertoires were private in all groups. In phylogenetic analysis, the repertoires of 18 of 34 MS patients grouped into a cluster of related CDR3 sequences, which suggests a possible signature at the repertoire level. The MS cluster showed no association with clinical or MRI features, and the authors stated that larger cohorts are needed.

Cut back by 1 base and 4 bases, the V and J ends lie 10 bases apart. Reading from cysteine to phenylalanine, the CDR3 counts 14 amino acids. Kept here is only the CDR3 DNA, which spans 42 bases and is read in frame from base 1. According to the germline V gene, CDR1 reads MGHRA and CDR2 reads YSYEKL. This clonotype was sampled from a woman aged 40 to 49 with multiple sclerosis. In this chain, TRBV4-1 is recombined with TRBJ1-1; the D gene is perhaps TRBD1, on 5 matching bases. The source material was CD8+ T cells from blood. The CDR3 protein sequence reads: CASSQGPGGTEAFF. The DNA sequence is TGCGCCAGCAGCCAAGGGCCGGGGGGCACTGAAGCTTTCTTT.